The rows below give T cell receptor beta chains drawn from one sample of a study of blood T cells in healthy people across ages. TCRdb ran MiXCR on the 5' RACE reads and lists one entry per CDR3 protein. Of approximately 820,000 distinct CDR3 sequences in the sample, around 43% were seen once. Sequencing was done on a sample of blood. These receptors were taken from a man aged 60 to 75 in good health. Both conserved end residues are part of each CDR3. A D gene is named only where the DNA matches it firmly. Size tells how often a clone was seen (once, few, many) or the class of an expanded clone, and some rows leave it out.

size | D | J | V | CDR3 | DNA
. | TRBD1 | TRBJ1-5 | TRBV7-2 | CASGVQGNQPQHF | TGTGCCAGCGGCGTACAGGGGAATCAGCCCCAGCATTTT
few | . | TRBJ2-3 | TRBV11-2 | CASSPRPVGDTQYF | TGTGCCAGCAGCCCTCGCCCTGTTGGAGATACGCAGTATTTT
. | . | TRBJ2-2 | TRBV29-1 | CSVGLNTGELFF | TGCAGCGTTGGTCTGAACACCGGGGAGCTGTTTTTT
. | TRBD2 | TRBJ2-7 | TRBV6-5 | CASRPLKRGRQYEQYF | TGTGCCAGCAGACCACTTAAGCGGGGGCGTCAGTACGAGCAGTACTTC
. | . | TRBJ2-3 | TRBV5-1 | CASSLATRTDTQYF | TGCGCCAGCAGCTTGGCCACAAGAACAGATACGCAGTATTTT
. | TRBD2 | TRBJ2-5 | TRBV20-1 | CSARDPAGVEETQYF | TGCAGTGCTAGAGATCCAGCGGGGGTCGAAGAGACCCAGTACTTC
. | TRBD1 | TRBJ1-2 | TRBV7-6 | CASSLGTTGFGYTF | TGTGCCAGCAGCTTGGGAACGACAGGGTTCGGCTACACCTTC
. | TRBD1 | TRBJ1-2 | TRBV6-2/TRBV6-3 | CASSYTGDDGYTF | TGTGCCAGCAGTTACACAGGGGACGATGGCTACACCTTC
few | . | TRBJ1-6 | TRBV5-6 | CASSHYEERRSYNSPLHF | TGTGCCAGCAGCCACTACGAAGAGAGGAGATCCTATAATTCACCCCTCCACTTT
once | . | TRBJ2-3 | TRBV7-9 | CASREERDTQYF | TGTGCCAGCAGAGAGGAGAGAGATACGCAGTATTTT
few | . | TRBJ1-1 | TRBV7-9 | CASSFGVMNTEAFF | TGTGCCAGCAGCTTCGGGGTAATGAACACTGAAGCTTTCTTT
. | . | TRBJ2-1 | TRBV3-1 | CVSSQDRLDYNEQFF | TGTGTCAGCAGCCAAGATCGACTCGACTACAATGAGCAGTTCTTC
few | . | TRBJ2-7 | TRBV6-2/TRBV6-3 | CASSYADSTSYEQYF | TGTGCCAGCAGTTACGCGGACAGCACCTCCTACGAGCAGTACTTC
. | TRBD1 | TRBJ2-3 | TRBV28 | CASSLFVGTGSTDTQYF | TGTGCCAGCAGTTTATTTGTAGGGACAGGGAGCACAGATACGCAGTATTTT
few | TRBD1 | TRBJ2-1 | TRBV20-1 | CSARRGTGLDEQFF | TGCAGTGCTAGAAGGGGGACAGGTTTGGATGAGCAGTTCTTC
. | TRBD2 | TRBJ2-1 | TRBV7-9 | CASSAGTSGGANEQFF | TGTGCCAGCAGCGCCGGTACTAGCGGGGGGGCAAATGAGCAGTTCTTC
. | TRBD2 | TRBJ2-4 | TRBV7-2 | CVSSSYLAGGLAKNIQYF | TGTGTCAGCAGCTCCTATCTAGCGGGGGGATTAGCCAAAAACATTCAGTACTTC
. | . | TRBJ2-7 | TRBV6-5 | CASSYGTGAHEQYF | TGTGCCAGCAGTTACGGGACGGGGGCCCACGAGCAGTACTTC
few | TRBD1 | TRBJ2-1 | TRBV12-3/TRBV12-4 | CASSSDRGRYNEQFF | TGTGCCAGCAGTTCCGACAGGGGGAGATACAATGAGCAGTTCTTC
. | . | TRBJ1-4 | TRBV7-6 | CASSPLEDDEKLFF | TGTGCCAGCAGCCCCCTCGAAGACGATGAAAAACTGTTTTTT
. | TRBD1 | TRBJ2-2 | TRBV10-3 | CAISHSTGQGNTGELFF | TGTGCCATCAGCCATTCGACGGGACAGGGGAACACCGGGGAGCTGTTTTTT
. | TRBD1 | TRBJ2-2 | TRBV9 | CASTGGTGTSGELFF | TGTGCCAGCACCGGAGGGACAGGGACGTCCGGGGAGCTGTTTTTT
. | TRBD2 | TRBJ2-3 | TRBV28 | CASSLWSGGDADTQYF | TGTGCCAGCAGTTTGTGGAGCGGGGGGGATGCAGATACGCAGTATTTT
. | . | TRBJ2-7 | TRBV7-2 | CASSLRQSTYEQYF | TGTGCCAGCAGCTTAAGACAGAGTACCTACGAGCAGTACTTC
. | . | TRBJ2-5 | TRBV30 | CAWSIGLNQETQYF | TGTGCCTGGAGTATAGGACTAAACCAAGAGACCCAGTACTTC
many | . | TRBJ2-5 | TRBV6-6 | CASSRTALETQYF | TGTGCCAGCAGTCGGACAGCCCTAGAGACCCAGTACTTC
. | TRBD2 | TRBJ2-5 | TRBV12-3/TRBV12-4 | CASSPRTSGGQETQYF | TGTGCCAGCAGTCCTCGGACTAGCGGGGGTCAAGAGACCCAGTACTTC
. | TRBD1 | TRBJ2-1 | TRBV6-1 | CASSRDSLYNEQFF | TGTGCCAGCAGTAGGGACAGCCTCTACAATGAGCAGTTCTTC
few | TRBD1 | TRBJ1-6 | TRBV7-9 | CASSSPRRDRGNSPLHF | TGTGCCAGCAGCTCTCCCCGCAGGGACAGGGGAAATTCACCCCTCCACTTT
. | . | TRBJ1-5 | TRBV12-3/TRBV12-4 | CASSLGLVDQPQHF | TGTGCCAGCAGTTTGGGATTAGTCGATCAGCCCCAGCATTTT
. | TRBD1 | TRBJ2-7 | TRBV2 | CASSWDRGRNEQYF | TGTGCCAGCAGCTGGGACAGGGGGCGAAATGAGCAGTACTTC
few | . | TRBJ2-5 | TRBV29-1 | CSVAGRNEQYF | TGCAGCGTTGCGGGGAGAAATGAGCAGTACTTC
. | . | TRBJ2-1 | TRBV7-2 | CASSLVSLANEQFF | TGTGCCAGCAGCTTAGTTTCCCTAGCCAATGAGCAGTTCTTC
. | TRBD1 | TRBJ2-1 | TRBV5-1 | CASSLSGTADINEQFF | TGCGCCAGCTCCCTGTCTGGGACAGCAGACATAAATGAGCAGTTCTTC
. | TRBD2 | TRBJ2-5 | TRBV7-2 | CASSARVRLAGGRETQYF | TGTGCCAGCAGCGCAAGGGTCCGACTAGCGGGGGGGCGAGAGACCCAGTACTTC
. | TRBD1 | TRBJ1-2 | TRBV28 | CASWKGQGAGYGYTF | TGTGCCAGCTGGAAGGGGCAGGGGGCTGGCTATGGCTACACCTTC
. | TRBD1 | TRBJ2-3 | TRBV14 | CASSQAPGTGGSDTQYF | TGTGCCAGCAGCCAGGCCCCCGGGACAGGGGGCTCAGATACGCAGTATTTT